Following are 18 T cell receptor beta chains from one sample sequenced in a study of Graves' ophthalmopathy and Graves' hyperthyroidism. Amplification targeted the TCR beta CDR3 regions, with RNA transcripts as the source material. The workflow started with a first-round RT-PCR run with HTBI primers and then moved on to a second-round multiplex PCR. MiXCR was run by TCRdb on the multiplex PCR reads, yielding one entry per CDR3 protein. The sample records around 1,000,000 distinct CDR3 sequences, less than 45% being singletons. The specimen was peripheral blood or thyroid tissue (not recorded which). These receptors came from an adult man with Graves' hyperthyroidism.

The rearrangement links TRBV7-9 to TRBJ2-5; TRBD1 aligns across 8 bases. The CDR3 contains 15 residues. Germline V gene lookup returns CDR1 SEHNR and CDR2 FQNEAQ (reference sequence). V dropped 7 bases and J dropped 5; count of bases not matched to a gene: 12. In nucleotides, the CDR3 is TGTGCCAGCACCCCTAATGTGGACAGGGTGGAGACCCAGTACTTC. Translating it yields CASTPNVDRVETQYF.

This clonotype was detected many times. The rearrangement links TRBV10-3 to TRBJ2-7; no clear D gene. This CDR3 spans 14 amino acids. Germline assignment: CDR1 ENHRY and CDR2 SYGVKD. The germline V and J ends were trimmed by 3 bases and 0 bases, with 9 bases remaining between them. The CDR3 loop is CAISEVKSSYEQYF. DNA of the CDR3: TGTGCCATCAGTGAAGTCAAGAGCTCCTACGAGCAGTACTTC.

The chain joins TRBV10-2 to TRBJ1-5, with D unresolved. Trimming removed 8 bases at V and 6 bases at J, with 11 bases between. The CDR3 is made up of 12 amino acids. Germline CDR1 is WSHSY and CDR2 is SAAADI. CDR3 sequence: CASGDTRQPQHF. CDR3 DNA sequence: TGCGCCAGCGGGGATACGCGTCAGCCCCAGCATTTT.

This clonotype was observed many times. The J gene is TRBJ2-5, the V gene TRBV12-3 or TRBV12-4, with TRBD2 matching over 13 bases. V was pared by 5 bases and J by 5 bases, with 11 bases of the junction left unmatched. This CDR3 contains 17 residues. This chain's CDR3 is CASSLRTSGGGVETQYF. In DNA, the CDR3 is TGTGCCAGCAGTCTCCGGACTAGCGGGGGTGGTGTGGAGACCCAGTACTTC.

This clonotype has only a few counts. J is TRBJ2-7 and V is TRBV13; TRBD2 is a possible D gene (5 bases). CDR3 size: 14 residues. The germline CDR1 and CDR2 sequences are PRHDT and FYEKMQ (reference sequence). V was clipped by 5 bases and J by 3 bases, with 14 bases between them. CDR3 amino acids: CASSPSTSFYEQYF. The CDR3, as DNA: TGTGCCAGCAGCCCGAGTACTAGTTTCTACGAGCAGTACTTC.

In this sample, this clonotype turned up a few times. The chain couples TRBV6-6 to TRBJ2-7; the D is unclear. With 6 bases removed from V and 2 bases from J, the gap between germline ends came to 17 bases. Germline V CDR1 and CDR2: MNHNY, SVGAGI (reference sequence). This CDR3 is built from 15 residues. CDR3 amino acids: CASSPDPHRTYEQYF. The CDR3 nucleotides read TGTGCCAGCAGCCCGGATCCCCACAGAACCTACGAGCAGTACTTC.

This clonotype appeared a single time. The chain employs TRBV15 and TRBJ2-7, with D possibly being TRBD2 (6 bases). The germline V gene has CDR1 LNHNV and CDR2 YYDKDF (reference sequence). The CDR3 sequence is 14 residues long. Trimming shortened V by 1 base and J by 6 bases, and 13 bases separated the two germline ends. CDR3 loop: CATSRAGGYSEQYF. CDR3 nucleotide sequence: TGTGCCACCAGCAGAGCCGGGGGATACAGCGAGCAGTACTTC.

Of note for this clonotype: The junction departs from germline at one end; a sequencing error may be responsible. V is TRBV7-9 and J is TRBJ2-2; a possible D gene is TRBD2 (5 bases). The V gene's germline CDR1 is SEHNR and CDR2 FQNEAQ (reference sequence). The CDR3 length is 15 residues. The CDR3 loop is CASSPVGYDTGKLFF. As DNA, the CDR3 is TGTGCCAGCAGCCCGGTTGGATATGACACCGGGAAGCTGTTTTTT.

In this sample, this clonotype turned up many times. The chain is built from TRBV20-1 and TRBJ2-7; tentatively, D is TRBD1 or TRBD2 (5 bases each). The CDR3 is 11 amino acids. Germline loops: CDR1 DFQATT, CDR2 SNEGSKA (reference sequence). The germline V and J ends were trimmed by 6 bases and 8 bases, with 14 bases remaining between them. The CDR3 protein is CSATARDQQYF. In DNA, the CDR3 is TGCAGTGCCACCGCTCGGGACCAGCAGTACTTC.

This chain connects TRBV10-3 to TRBJ1-2, with 8 positions matching TRBD1. The V segment lost 3 bases and the J segment 7 bases; nucleotides outside the gene matches: 1. Germline CDR1 and CDR2: ENHRY and SYGVKD. The CDR3 contains 12 residues. CDR3 sequence reads: CAISEGQGGYTF. The CDR3 DNA reads as TGTGCCATCAGTGAAGGACAGGGTGGCTACACCTTC.

This clonotype was counted a few times. The chain has TRBV5-1 and TRBJ2-7; D may be TRBD1 or TRBD2 (5 bases each). Deletions cut 5 bases from V and 2 bases from J, with 20 bases between. Germline V gene sequence: CDR1 SGHRS, CDR2 YFSETQ. The CDR3 is 16 amino acids. The CDR3 DNA reads TGCGCCAGCAGGGCTGCGAGGGGATACCGAACCTACGAGCAGTACTTC. This codes for CASRAARGYRTYEQYF.

This clonotype was observed many times. The rearrangement links TRBV10-3 to TRBJ1-2, with D uncertain. This CDR3 comprises 15 residues. The germline V gene has CDR1 ENHRY and CDR2 SYGVKD. Trimming left V 10 bases short and J 0 bases short, with 18 bases between. CDR3 loop: CASTVGRLTNYGYTF. The CDR3 DNA sequence: TGTGCCAGCACGGTTGGCAGACTTACTAACTATGGCTACACCTTC.

This clonotype was observed a few times. The chain carries TRBV25-1 and TRBJ1-1, with 7 positions matching TRBD1. The germline V gene encodes CDR1 MGHDK and CDR2 SYGVNS. J was trimmed by 10 bases and V by 3 bases; bases with no gene match: 8. The CDR3 covers 13 residues. The CDR3 protein is CASSDYRQGRAFF. The DNA for the CDR3 is TGTGCCAGCAGTGATTATAGACAGGGTCGAGCTTTCTTT.

This clonotype was observed a handful of times. The chain recombines TRBV5-1 with TRBJ1-2, with D perhaps TRBD1 (5 bases). Germline-derived CDR1 and CDR2 are SGHRS and YFSETQ. CDR3 length equals 15 residues. Deletions cut 2 bases from V and 4 bases from J, with 15 bases between. For the CDR3, the DNA is TGCGCCAGCAGCTTATCCCCAGGGAGTCCCTATGGCTACACCTTC. Protein product: CASSLSPGSPYGYTF.

V is TRBV29-1 and J is TRBJ1-1; D perhaps matches TRBD1 (5 bases). The germline V and J ends were trimmed by 8 bases and 3 bases, with 16 bases remaining between them. This CDR3 comprises 13 residues. The germline V gene encodes CDR1 SQVTM and CDR2 ANQGSEA. The CDR3 spells CSSTRAGDTEAFF. The CDR3 nucleotides read TGCAGCAGTACCAGGGCTGGGGACACTGAAGCTTTCTTT. Combining the CDR3 with reference TRBV29-1 and TRBJ1-1 gives the whole variable domain SAVISQKPSRDICQRGTSLTIQCQVDSQVTMMFWYRQQPGQSLTLIATANQGSEATYESGFVIDKFPISRPNLTFSTLTVSNMSPEDSSIYLCSSTRAGDTEAFFGQGTRLTVV.

In its sample, this clonotype was seen a few times. The CDR3 DNA reads as TGTGCCAGCAGGACAGGCAACGGCTACACCTTC. Residues: CASRTGNGYTF. This chain joins TRBV6-5 and TRBJ1-2, with D perhaps matching TRBD1 (6 bases). The V and J ends lost 6 bases and 8 bases respectively, with 10 bases between them. The germline CDR1 and CDR2 sequences are MNHEY and SVGAGI. This CDR3 region has 11 residues.

In its sample, this clonotype was seen a few times. The CDR3 DNA follows: TGCGCCAGCAGCCAAGAGGCCTGGGGGGGGATGCTGTCACCCCTCCACTTT. It codes for CASSQEAWGGMLSPLHF. The V call is TRBV4-1, the J call TRBJ1-6; D might be TRBD1 (5 bases). The CDR3 has 17 amino acids. Per germline, CDR1 MGHRA and CDR2 YSYEKL. Trimming left V 0 bases short and J 10 bases short, with 19 bases between.

This clonotype occurred many times. This chain joins TRBV25-1 and TRBJ1-3; D is uncertain. V gave up 2 bases and J gave up 4 bases, with 18 bases separating them. The CDR3 loop spans 17 amino acids. Germline CDR1 MGHDK, CDR2 SYGVNS. DNA for the CDR3: TGTGCCAGCAGTGAACGGGTCGGAAGAGCCGGGGGAAACACCATATATTTT. It translates to CASSERVGRAGGNTIYF.